This TCR beta chain emerged from a study of T cells in narcolepsy. TCRdb keeps only in-frame clones here, not all; method: immunoSEQ multiplex PCR. The sample has tens of thousands of clones; approximately 84% are singletons. CDR1 is SGHAT, CDR2 FQNNGV, per germline. Trimming left V 5 bases short and J 0 bases short, with 16 bases between. The CDR3 is 16 amino acids. The TCR sequence derives from a human donor with narcolepsy. The chain couples TRBV11-2 to TRBJ1-2, with a weak D call TRBD1 (5 bases). What was sequenced was CD45RA- memory CD4+ T cells from PBMCs. The CDR3 here is CASSPKGPQANYGYTF. Written as DNA, the CDR3 is TGTGCCAGCAGCCCCAAGGGGCCTCAAGCTAACTATGGCTACACCTTC.